Described below is a single TCR beta chain sequence and its context. This clonotype came up a few times. Its specific antigen is unknown. Base quality data are lacking; no much larger clone is found one base away. Ficoll-Paque density gradient centrifugation was the method used to isolate PBMCs. Sequenced on an Illumina NovaSeq 6000. TCRalpha and TCRbeta cDNA libraries were built by 5'RACE with constant-segment primers, adding sample barcodes and unique molecular identifiers. RNA was extracted from every sample with Trizol reagent. The libraries were amplified in two PCR steps, and the second step added a second sample barcode and Illumina TruSeq adapters. The libraries were sequenced on an Illumina NovaSeq using 2 x 150 bp paired-end reads. As for how the authors treated the data: With migec v1.2.7, reads were demultiplexed and then collapsed into UMI-guided consensus sequences. Using mixcr v2.1.11, UMI consensuses were aligned to TRA and TRB V and J templates and then assembled into clonotypes. A clonotype was counted as expanded or contracted only if both edgeR and NoisET called the change significant, with noise models trained on biological replicates. edgeR calls used a false discovery rate-adjusted p below 0.01 and a log2 fold-change threshold of 1. As an exploratory analysis of dynamics, max-normalized trajectories of the 1000 most abundant clonotypes were examined with PCA combined with hierarchical clustering. The CD4 or CD8 phenotype of responding clones was assigned using the separately sequenced CD4+ and CD8+ repertoires. Using fastp trimming at Q25 and MiXCR clonotype assembly, TCRdb reanalyzed the public sequencing data and kept in-frame beta chains. Each CDR3 protein appears once, grouped with its most common genes and DNA. The V and J calls were determined by TCRdb, not by the authors. Counted in this sample were just over 300,000 distinct CDR3 sequences; approximately 19% of them appeared once. Over 20% of the sample comes from the top ten.

This sample was included in a study of T-cell memory formation after mild COVID-19 (dated by TCRdb to about 2021). At the level of the whole study: TCR sequence clusters from the two donors were largely donor specific. Longitudinal TCRalpha and TCRbeta repertoire sequencing tracked T-cell clones expanding and contracting after mild COVID-19 in a couple of donors. The cohort was made up of two young adult volunteers, one female and one male, who were previously healthy.

Taken from cysteine to phenylalanine, the CDR3 has 15 residues. The kept DNA is CDR3 alone, 45 bases in frame from the first base. V was cut back by 1 base and J by 6 bases, leaving a gap of 15 bases between them. Per the germline V gene (reference sequence), LGHDT is the CDR1 and YNNKEL is the CDR2. General findings and caveats noted by the study authors: Some responding clones were found in pre-infection memory, which suggests that pre-existing cross-reactive memory T cells took part in the SARS-CoV-2 response. Whether the second-wave clones peaking on day 37 were SARS-CoV-2 specific was not confirmed. Contracting CD4+ clones turned up mainly in the CM and EM memory subsets, whereas EMRA was where CD8+ clones were enriched. Clones contracting from day 15 to 85 had balanced CD4/CD8 phenotypes, while a second wave expanding from day 15 to 37 was biased towards CD4+. Only two mild cases were covered in the study, and larger cohorts including severe cases with pre-infection samples were considered necessary.

This clonotype was sampled from a man between 18 and 29 years old who had mild COVID-19 (a few samples of this study predate the infection). The sample titles of this study are shuffled in the database, so cell type and time point are left out; the donor was told from shared clones. This receptor chain uses TRBV3-1 and TRBJ1-1; D gene: possibly TRBD1, on 6 matching bases. Sequencing was performed on PBMCs or a T cell subset sorted from them (not recorded which). CDR3 reads: CASSQGPGVGPEAFF. The sequenced DNA: TGTGCCAGCAGCCAAGGTCCAGGGGTTGGCCCTGAAGCTTTCTTT.